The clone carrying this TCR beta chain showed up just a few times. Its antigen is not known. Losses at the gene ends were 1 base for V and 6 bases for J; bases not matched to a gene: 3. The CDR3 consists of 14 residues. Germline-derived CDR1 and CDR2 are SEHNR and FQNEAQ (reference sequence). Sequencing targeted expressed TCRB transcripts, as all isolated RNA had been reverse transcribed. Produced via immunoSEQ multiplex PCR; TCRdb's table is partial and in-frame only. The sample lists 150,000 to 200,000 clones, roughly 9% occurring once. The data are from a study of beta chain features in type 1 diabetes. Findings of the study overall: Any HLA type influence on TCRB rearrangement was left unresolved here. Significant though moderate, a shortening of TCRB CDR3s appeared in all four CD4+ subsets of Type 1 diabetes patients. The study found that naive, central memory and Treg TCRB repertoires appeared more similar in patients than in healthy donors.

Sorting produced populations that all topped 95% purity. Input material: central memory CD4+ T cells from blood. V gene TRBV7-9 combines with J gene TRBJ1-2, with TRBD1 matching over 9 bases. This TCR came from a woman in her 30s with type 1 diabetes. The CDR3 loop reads CASSLGTGDHGYTF. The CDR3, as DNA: TGTGCCAGCAGCTTAGGGACAGGGGACCATGGCTACACCTTC. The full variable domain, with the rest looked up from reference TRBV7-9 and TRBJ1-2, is DTGVSQNPRHKITKRGQNVTFRCDPISEHNRLYWYRQTLGQGPEFLTYFQNEAQLEKSRLLSDRFSAERPKGSFSTLEIQRTEQGDSAMYLCASSLGTGDHGYTFGSGTRLTVV.